These T cell receptor beta chains were read from a single sample in a study of blood T cell repertoires in COVID-19. Method: immunoSEQ multiplex PCR; TCRdb's copy keeps in-frame clones and lacks some. The profile covers approximately 100,000 clones, with roughly 92% appearing a single time and 4.5% to 6% taken by the ten largest. Sequenced material: peripheral blood. The receptors were gathered from a man aged 45-65 years with active COVID-19. Both conserved end residues are part of each CDR3. Each record gives: J gene, D gene, V gene, clone size, CDR3 protein, CDR3 DNA. The D gene is left open where the match is weak. Clone size is not always given. Where it is, it says once, few, many or a class for expanded clones.

TRBJ2-5,TRBD2,TRBV18,.,CASSPPASGSETQYF,TGTGCCAGCTCACCACCCGCTAGCGGGAGTGAGACCCAGTACTTC
TRBJ2-1,TRBD2,TRBV11-3,.,CASSPQTSGIYNEQFF,TGTGCCAGCAGTCCCCAGACTAGCGGGATCTACAATGAGCAGTTCTTC
TRBJ1-6,.,TRBV2,.,CASSKRQTMNSPLHF,TGTGCCAGCAGTAAGCGACAGACCATGAATTCACCCCTCCACTTT
TRBJ1-4,.,TRBV9,.,CASSVGEGQGTNEKLFF,TGTGCCAGCAGCGTGGGGGAGGGGCAGGGAACTAATGAAAAACTGTTTTTT
TRBJ2-3,.,TRBV29-1,.,CSVAGDTQYF,TGCAGCGTTGCAGGGGATACGCAGTATTTT
TRBJ1-4,.,TRBV7-8,.,CASSLAGGDNEKLFF,TGTGCCAGCAGCTTAGCAGGGGGGGATAATGAAAAACTGTTTTTT
TRBJ2-5,TRBD1,TRBV18,.,CASSVGQGHFGETQYF,TGTGCCAGCTCGGTAGGACAGGGGCATTTTGGAGAGACCCAGTACTTC
TRBJ2-5,.,TRBV5-1,.,CASSLNSVQETQYF,TGCGCCAGCAGCTTAAATTCGGTCCAAGAGACCCAGTACTTC
TRBJ1-2,TRBD1,TRBV5-4,.,CASSLTGQGTSYGYTF,TGTGCCAGCAGCCTCACCGGACAGGGGACTTCCTATGGCTACACCTTC
TRBJ2-1,.,TRBV28,.,CASIRGVTYNEQFF,TGTGCCAGCATTCGCGGGGTAACCTACAATGAGCAGTTCTTC
TRBJ2-2,TRBD1,TRBV7-3,.,CASRADRGGTGELFF,TGTGCCAGCAGGGCCGACAGGGGTGGCACCGGGGAGCTGTTTTTT
TRBJ1-4,.,TRBV10-2,.,CASSDQAMSEKLFF,TGCGCCAGCAGTGATCAGGCTATGAGCGAAAAACTGTTTTTT
TRBJ2-7,TRBD2,TRBV5-1,.,CASCPSGSFSEQYF,TGCGCCAGCTGCCCTAGCGGGAGTTTTAGCGAGCAGTACTTC
TRBJ2-2,.,TRBV7-9,.,CASSLGEVSTGELFF,TGTGCCAGCAGCTTAGGGGAGGTTTCCACCGGGGAGCTGTTTTTT
TRBJ2-2,.,TRBV7-3,.,CASSPRLSANTGELFF,TGTGCCAGCAGCCCTAGGCTCAGCGCCAACACCGGGGAGCTGTTTTTT
TRBJ1-4,TRBD1,TRBV5-1,.,CASSWTGSNEKLFF,TGCGCCAGCAGTTGGACAGGGTCTAATGAAAAACTGTTTTTT
TRBJ2-2,.,TRBV6-4,.,CASRRLNTGELFF,TGTGCCAGCAGGCGGCTAAACACCGGGGAGCTGTTTTTT
TRBJ2-7,.,TRBV28,.,CASSFGPETYEQYF,TGTGCCAGCAGTTTTGGGCCCGAGACCTACGAGCAGTACTTC
TRBJ2-7,.,TRBV27,.,CASSLLGQGSYEQYF,TGTGCCAGCAGTTTATTGGGCCAGGGCTCCTACGAGCAGTACTTC
TRBJ2-1,TRBD2,TRBV12-5,.,CASGRSGLAGGPSVREQFF,TGTGCTAGTGGTCGGTCGGGACTAGCGGGAGGGCCATCGGTCCGGGAGCAGTTCTTC
TRBJ2-1,.,TRBV5-1,.,CASSLEAGGIDNEQFF,TGCGCCAGCAGCTTGGAGGCAGGGGGGATTGACAATGAGCAGTTCTTC
TRBJ2-6,.,TRBV3-1/TRBV3-2,.,CASSQDRKGLSYGANVLTF,TGTGCCAGCAGCCAAGATCGGAAGGGGCTTAGCTATGGGGCCAACGTCCTGACTTTC
TRBJ2-1,.,TRBV27,.,CASSFGAEIYNEQFF,TGTGCCAGCAGTTTTGGGGCAGAAATCTACAATGAGCAGTTCTTC
TRBJ1-1,.,TRBV7-9,once,CASSPTGRSILNTEAFF,TGTGCCAGCAGCCCTACAGGACGGAGCATACTGAACACTGAAGCTTTCTTT
TRBJ1-2,.,TRBV20-1,.,CSASMARGGYTF,TGCAGTGCTAGTATGGCTCGGGGAGGCTACACCTTC
TRBJ2-3,.,TRBV18,.,CASSAGGGADTQYF,TGTGCCAGCTCAGCTGGAGGCGGCGCAGATACGCAGTATTTT
TRBJ2-1,TRBD2,TRBV24-1,.,CATSDLLPGLAGEGEQFF,TGTGCCACCAGTGATTTGTTGCCGGGACTAGCGGGAGAGGGTGAGCAGTTCTTC
TRBJ2-7,TRBD2,TRBV30,.,CAGASGGASYEQYF,TGTGCCGGCGCTAGCGGGGGGGCCTCCTACGAGCAGTACTTC
TRBJ1-2,.,TRBV3-1/TRBV3-2,.,CASSQESGVFAPSDYGYTF,TGTGCCAGCAGCCAAGAATCAGGGGTTTTTGCTCCCTCGGACTATGGCTACACCTTC
TRBJ1-1,TRBD1,TRBV30,.,CAWSLPNLQGARDTEAFF,TGTGCCTGGAGTCTTCCCAATCTCCAGGGGGCTAGGGACACTGAAGCTTTCTTT
TRBJ1-1,.,TRBV6-5,.,CASSYGSGGRTEAFF,TGTGCCAGCAGTTACGGGTCGGGGGGGAGAACTGAAGCTTTCTTT
TRBJ2-3,.,TRBV28,.,CASSLNRLGTDTQYF,TGTGCCAGCAGTTTGAACAGGCTAGGGACAGATACGCAGTATTTT
TRBJ2-2,TRBD2,TRBV29-1,once,CSVETSGRGTGELFF,TGCAGCGTTGAGACTAGCGGGAGGGGCACCGGGGAGCTGTTTTTT
TRBJ2-1,TRBD1,TRBV20-1,.,CSASTDRDNEQFF,TGCAGTGCTAGTACCGACAGGGACAATGAGCAGTTCTTC
TRBJ2-7,TRBD2,TRBV28,.,CASSQGTSGVYEQYF,TGTGCCAGCAGTCAAGGGACTAGCGGGGTCTACGAGCAGTACTTC
TRBJ2-3,TRBD2,TRBV6-2/TRBV6-3,.,CASSSLRSGTGDTQYF,TGTGCCAGCAGTTCCCTTCGAAGCGGGACGGGAGATACGCAGTATTTT
TRBJ1-3,.,TRBV5-1,.,CASSFSGTGNTIYF,TGCGCCAGCAGCTTTTCCGGGACAGGAAACACCATATATTTT